These 4 T cell receptor beta chains share one sample of origin, sequenced in a study of a mutant IDH1 vaccine in newly diagnosed glioma (dated by TCRdb to about 2021). The time point label on this specimen signifies: week 47, end of study. Every vaccine dose consisted of 300 ug of a 20-mer mutant IDH1 peptide in Montanide, administered subcutaneously together with topical imiquimod. What these receptors recognize is not known. Receptors were amplified or captured by the immunoSEQ multiplex PCR assay. In TCRdb, the immuneACCESS table is reduced to in-frame sequences with V and J assigned. These tables do not hold every clone; where another copy was compared, an unresolved V gene accounts for under half, and the others remain unexplained. The sample includes around 40,000 clones, with about 80% observed a single time. Under 20% of the sample comes from the top ten. Sample: PBMCs, taken from a glioma patient whose treatment included an IDH1 peptide vaccine. The receptors here all came from a young man with glioma. Some clones in this sample may be carry-over from other donors' samples.

J is TRBJ1-2 and V is TRBV7-9; D gene ambiguous. The V end was cut by 5 bases, the J end by 4 bases, with 17 bases between. In germline, CDR1 is SEHNR, CDR2 FQNEAQ (reference sequence). The CDR3 spans 15 residues. The CDR3 sequence is CASSQPPALGYGYTF. CDR3 coding DNA: TGTGCCAGCAGCCAGCCCCCGGCGCTGGGCTATGGCTACACCTTC.

CDR3 DNA: TGCGCCAGCAGCCTAGCCGGACTAGCGGAAAACATTCAGTACTTC. Amino acid sequence: CASSLAGLAENIQYF. The chain links TRBV5-1 to TRBJ2-4; 10 bases agree with TRBD2. The germline CDR1 and CDR2 sequences are SGHRS and YFSETQ. With 4 bases clipped from V and 5 bases from J, the junction kept 6 bases outside the gene matches. This CDR3 region has 15 residues.

The chain joins TRBV7-9 to TRBJ2-5; 7 positions match TRBD2. This CDR3 has 14 amino acids. The V gene end was trimmed by 5 bases and the J gene end by 1 base; junction bases not matched to a gene: 4. Germline CDR1 and CDR2: SEHNR and FQNEAQ (reference sequence). The CDR3 DNA reads TGTGCCAGCAGCAATCTAGCGGTCCAAGAGACCCAGTACTTC. It specifies CASSNLAVQETQYF. The complete variable domain, with remaining parts taken from reference TRBV7-9 and TRBJ2-5, reads DTGVSQNPRHKITKRGQNVTFRCDPISEHNRLYWYRQTLGQGPEFLTYFQNEAQLEKSRLLSDRFSAERPKGSFSTLEIQRTEQGDSAMYLCASSNLAVQETQYFGPGTRLLVL.

This rearrangement joins TRBV4-2 to TRBJ2-3; D is possibly TRBD1 (6 bases). This CDR3 contains 13 residues. The V end was cut by 3 bases, the J end by 7 bases, with 11 bases between. From germline, CDR1 is LGHNA and CDR2 YNFKEQ. The CDR3 DNA reads as TGTGCCAGCAGCCAGGGGGCTCCGAATACGCAGTATTTT. Translated: CASSQGAPNTQYF.